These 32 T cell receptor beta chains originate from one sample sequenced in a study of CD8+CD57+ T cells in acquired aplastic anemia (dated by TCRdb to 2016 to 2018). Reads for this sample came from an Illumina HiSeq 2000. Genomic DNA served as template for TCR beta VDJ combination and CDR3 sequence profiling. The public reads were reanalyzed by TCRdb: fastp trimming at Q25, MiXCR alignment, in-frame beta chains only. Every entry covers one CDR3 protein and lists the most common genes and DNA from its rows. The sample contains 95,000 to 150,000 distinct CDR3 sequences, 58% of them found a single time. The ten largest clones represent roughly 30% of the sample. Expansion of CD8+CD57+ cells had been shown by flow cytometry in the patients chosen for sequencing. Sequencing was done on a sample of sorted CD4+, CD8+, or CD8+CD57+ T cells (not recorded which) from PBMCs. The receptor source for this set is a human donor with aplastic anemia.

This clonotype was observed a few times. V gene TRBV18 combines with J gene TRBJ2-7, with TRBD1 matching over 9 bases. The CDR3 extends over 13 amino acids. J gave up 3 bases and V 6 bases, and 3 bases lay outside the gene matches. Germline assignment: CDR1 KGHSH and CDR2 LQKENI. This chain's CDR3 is CASSRQGDYEQYF. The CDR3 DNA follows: TGTGCCAGCTCTCGACAGGGGGACTACGAGCAGTACTTC.

The CDR3 DNA reads as TGTGCCAGTAGTATCCCTTCAAGTTGGTATGGCTACACCTTC. Amino acid sequence: CASSIPSSWYGYTF. The V call is TRBV19, the J call TRBJ1-2; D uncertain. This CDR3 spans 14 amino acids. In germline, CDR1 is LNHDA, CDR2 SQIVND (reference sequence). Between the trimmed V and J ends, which lost 3 bases and 5 bases, there was a span of 13 bases.

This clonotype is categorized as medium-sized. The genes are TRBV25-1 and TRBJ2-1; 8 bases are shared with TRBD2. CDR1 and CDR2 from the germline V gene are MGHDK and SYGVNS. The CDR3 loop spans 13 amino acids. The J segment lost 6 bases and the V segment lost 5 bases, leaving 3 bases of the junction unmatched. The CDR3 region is CASSSGGLNEQFF. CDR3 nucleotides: TGTGCCAGCAGTTCGGGGGGGCTCAATGAGCAGTTCTTC.

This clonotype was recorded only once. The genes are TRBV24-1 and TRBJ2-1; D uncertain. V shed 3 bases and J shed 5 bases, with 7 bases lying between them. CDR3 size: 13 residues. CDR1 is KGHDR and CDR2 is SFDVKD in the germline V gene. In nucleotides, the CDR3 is TGTGCCACCAGTGATCCCGGTCACAATGAGCAGTTCTTC. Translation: CATSDPGHNEQFF.

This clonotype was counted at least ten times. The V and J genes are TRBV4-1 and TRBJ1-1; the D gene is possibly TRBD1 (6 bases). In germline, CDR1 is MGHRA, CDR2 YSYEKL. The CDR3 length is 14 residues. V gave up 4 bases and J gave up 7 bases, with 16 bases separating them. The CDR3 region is CASSLDRGQLEAFF. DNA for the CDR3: TGCGCCAGCAGCCTGGATAGAGGACAGCTTGAAGCTTTCTTT.

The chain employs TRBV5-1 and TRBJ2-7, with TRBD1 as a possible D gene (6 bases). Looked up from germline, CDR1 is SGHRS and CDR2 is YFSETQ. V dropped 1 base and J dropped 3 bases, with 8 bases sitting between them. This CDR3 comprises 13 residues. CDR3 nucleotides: TGCGCCAGCAGCTTGCCGGACAGCTACGAGCAGTACTTC. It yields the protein CASSLPDSYEQYF.

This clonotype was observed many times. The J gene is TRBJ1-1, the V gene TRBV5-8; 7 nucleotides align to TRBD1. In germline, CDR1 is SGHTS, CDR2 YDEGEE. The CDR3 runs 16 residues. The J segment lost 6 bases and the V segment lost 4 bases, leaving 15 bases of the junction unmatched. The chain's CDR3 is CASSPTHKVRGAEAFF. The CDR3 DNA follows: TGTGCCAGCAGCCCCACCCACAAGGTCAGGGGGGCTGAAGCTTTCTTT.

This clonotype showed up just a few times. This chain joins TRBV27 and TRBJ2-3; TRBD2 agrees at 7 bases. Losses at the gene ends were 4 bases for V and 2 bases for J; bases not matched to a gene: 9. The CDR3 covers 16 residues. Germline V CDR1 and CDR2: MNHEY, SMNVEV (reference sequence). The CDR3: CASSSGQRGFTDTQYF. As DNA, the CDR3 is TGTGCCAGCAGTTCGGGCCAGCGGGGCTTCACAGATACGCAGTATTTT.

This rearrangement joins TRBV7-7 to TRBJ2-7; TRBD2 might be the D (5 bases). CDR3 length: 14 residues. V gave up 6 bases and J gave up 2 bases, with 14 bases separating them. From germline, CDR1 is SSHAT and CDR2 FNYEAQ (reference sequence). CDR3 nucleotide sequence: TGTGCCAGCAGTTCCGGGCCGGGGACCTACGAGCAGTACTTC. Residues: CASSSGPGTYEQYF.

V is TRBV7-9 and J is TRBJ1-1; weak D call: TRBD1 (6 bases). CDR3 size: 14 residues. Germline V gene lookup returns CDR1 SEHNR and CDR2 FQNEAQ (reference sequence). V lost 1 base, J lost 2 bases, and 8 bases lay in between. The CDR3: CASSLEQGNTEAFF. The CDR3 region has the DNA TGTGCCAGCAGCTTAGAACAGGGAAACACTGAAGCTTTCTTT.

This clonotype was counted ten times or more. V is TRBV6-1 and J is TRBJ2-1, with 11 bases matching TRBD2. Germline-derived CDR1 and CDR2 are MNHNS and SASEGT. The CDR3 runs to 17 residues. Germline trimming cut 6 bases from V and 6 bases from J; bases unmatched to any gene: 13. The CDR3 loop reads CASSLTSGAVRGNEQFF. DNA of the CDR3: TGTGCCAGCAGCTTGACTAGCGGGGCTGTGAGGGGCAATGAGCAGTTCTTC.

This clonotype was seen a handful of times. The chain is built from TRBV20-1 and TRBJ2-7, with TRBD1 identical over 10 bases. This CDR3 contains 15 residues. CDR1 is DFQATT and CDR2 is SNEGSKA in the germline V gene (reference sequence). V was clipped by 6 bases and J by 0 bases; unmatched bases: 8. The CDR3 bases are TGCAGTGCCACCTCGGGACAGGGGAGCTCCTACGAGCAGTACTTC. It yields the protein CSATSGQGSSYEQYF.

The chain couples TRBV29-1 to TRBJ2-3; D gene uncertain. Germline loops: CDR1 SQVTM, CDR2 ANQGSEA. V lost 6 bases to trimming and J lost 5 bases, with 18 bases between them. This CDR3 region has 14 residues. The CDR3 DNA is TGCAGCGTCTCGGTCGGCATGGCCGGAGATACGCAGTATTTT. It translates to CSVSVGMAGDTQYF.

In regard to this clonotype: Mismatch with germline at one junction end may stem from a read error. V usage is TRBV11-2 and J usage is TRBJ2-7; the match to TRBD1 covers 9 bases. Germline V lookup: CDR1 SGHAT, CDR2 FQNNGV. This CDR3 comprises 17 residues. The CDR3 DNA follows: TGTGCCAGCAGCTTAGTCAGTATCCGGGACAGGGCTTACGCGCAGTACTTC. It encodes CASSLVSIRDRAYAQYF.

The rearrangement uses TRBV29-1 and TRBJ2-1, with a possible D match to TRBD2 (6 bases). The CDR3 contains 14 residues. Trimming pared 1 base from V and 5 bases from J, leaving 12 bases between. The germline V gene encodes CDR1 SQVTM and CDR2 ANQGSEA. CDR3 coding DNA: TGCAGCGTTGAAGGAGCTAGCGCTAACAATGAGCAGTTCTTC. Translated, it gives CSVEGASANNEQFF.

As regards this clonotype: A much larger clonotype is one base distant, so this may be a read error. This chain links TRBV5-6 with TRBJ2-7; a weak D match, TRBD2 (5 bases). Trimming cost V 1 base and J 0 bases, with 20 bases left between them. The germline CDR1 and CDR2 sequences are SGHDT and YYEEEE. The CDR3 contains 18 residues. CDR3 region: CASSLHAGYGFSSYEQYF. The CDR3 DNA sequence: TGTGCCAGCAGCTTGCATGCGGGCTATGGATTTAGCTCCTACGAGCAGTACTTC.

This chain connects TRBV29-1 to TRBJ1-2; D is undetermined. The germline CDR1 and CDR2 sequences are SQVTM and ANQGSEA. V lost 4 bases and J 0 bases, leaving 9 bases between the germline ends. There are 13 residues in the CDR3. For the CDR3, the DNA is TGCAGCGTTGTACGGGCAGCTAACTATGGCTACACCTTC. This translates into CSVVRAANYGYTF.

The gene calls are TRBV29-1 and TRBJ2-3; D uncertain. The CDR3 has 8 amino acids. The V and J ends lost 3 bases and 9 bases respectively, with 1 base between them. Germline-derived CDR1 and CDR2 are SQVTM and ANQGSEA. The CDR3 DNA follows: TGCAGCGTTGAGACGCAGTATTTT. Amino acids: CSVETQYF.

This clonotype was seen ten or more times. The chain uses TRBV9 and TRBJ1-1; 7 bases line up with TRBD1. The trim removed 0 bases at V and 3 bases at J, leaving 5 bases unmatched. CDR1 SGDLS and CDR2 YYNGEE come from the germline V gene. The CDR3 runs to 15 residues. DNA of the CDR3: TGTGCCAGCAGCGTAGAGGGACAGCCTTACACTGAAGCTTTCTTT. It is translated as CASSVEGQPYTEAFF.

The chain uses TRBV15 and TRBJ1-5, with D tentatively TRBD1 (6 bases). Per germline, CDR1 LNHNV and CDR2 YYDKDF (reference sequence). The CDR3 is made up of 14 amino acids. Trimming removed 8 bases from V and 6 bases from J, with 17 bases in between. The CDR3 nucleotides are TGTGCCACCCACGCTATACAGGGAATTCAGCCCCAGCATTTT. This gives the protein CATHAIQGIQPQHF.

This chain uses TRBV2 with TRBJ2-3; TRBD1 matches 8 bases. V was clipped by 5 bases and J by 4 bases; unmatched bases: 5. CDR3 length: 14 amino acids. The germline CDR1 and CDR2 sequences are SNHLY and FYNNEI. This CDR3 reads CASSWDRNPDTQYF. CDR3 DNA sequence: TGTGCCAGCAGTTGGGACAGGAACCCAGATACGCAGTATTTT.

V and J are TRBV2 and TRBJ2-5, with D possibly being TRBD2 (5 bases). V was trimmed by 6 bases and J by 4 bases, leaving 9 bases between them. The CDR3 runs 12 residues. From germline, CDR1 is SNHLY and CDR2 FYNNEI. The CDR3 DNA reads TGTGCCAGCAGCCCTGGACTAGAGACCCAGTACTTC. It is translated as CASSPGLETQYF.

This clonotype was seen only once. The chain's CDR3 is CASSAGTRGQPQHF. CDR3 nucleotide sequence: TGTGCCAGCAGTGCCGGGACGCGTGGTCAGCCCCAGCATTTT. This chain uses TRBV2 with TRBJ1-5, with D possibly matching TRBD1 (5 bases). V lost 4 bases and J lost 6, with 13 bases in between. Germline V gives CDR1 SNHLY, CDR2 FYNNEI. There are 14 residues in the CDR3. Supplemented by reference TRBV2 and TRBJ1-5, the full variable domain reads EPEVTQTPSHQVTQMGQEVILRCVPISNHLYFYWYRQILGQKVEFLVSFYNNEISEKSEIFDDQFSVERPDGSNFTLKIRSTKLEDSAMYFCASSAGTRGQPQHFGDGTRLSIL.

The chain's CDR3 is CASSLPPLLASGTYEQYF. DNA of the CDR3: TGCGCCAGCAGCTTGCCACCCCTTTTGGCTAGCGGGACCTACGAGCAGTACTTC. This rearrangement joins TRBV5-1 to TRBJ2-7, with 9 positions matching TRBD2. The CDR3 is 18 residues long. From germline, CDR1 is SGHRS and CDR2 YFSETQ. Trimming cost V 1 base and J 2 bases; bases outside gene matches: 13. Combining the CDR3 with reference TRBV5-1 and TRBJ2-7 gives the whole variable domain KAGVTQTPRYLIKTRGQQVTLSCSPISGHRSVSWYQQTPGQGLQFLFEYFSETQRNKGNFPGRFSGRQFSNSRSEMNVSTLELGDSALYLCASSLPPLLASGTYEQYFGPGTRLTVT.

The CDR3 coding sequence is TGTGCCAGCAGCCGAACCTATTCCTACGAGCAGTACTTC. Its protein product is CASSRTYSYEQYF. V is TRBV12-3 or TRBV12-4 and J is TRBJ2-7, with D unclear. The CDR3 is 13 amino acids. V was clipped by 6 bases and J by 1 base, with 10 bases between them.

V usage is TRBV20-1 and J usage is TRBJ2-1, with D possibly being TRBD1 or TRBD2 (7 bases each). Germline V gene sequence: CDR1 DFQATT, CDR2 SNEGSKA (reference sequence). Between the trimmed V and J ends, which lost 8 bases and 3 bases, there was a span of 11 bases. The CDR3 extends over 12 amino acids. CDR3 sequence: CSTGEGYNEQFF. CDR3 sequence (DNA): TGCAGTACAGGGGAGGGCTACAATGAGCAGTTCTTC.

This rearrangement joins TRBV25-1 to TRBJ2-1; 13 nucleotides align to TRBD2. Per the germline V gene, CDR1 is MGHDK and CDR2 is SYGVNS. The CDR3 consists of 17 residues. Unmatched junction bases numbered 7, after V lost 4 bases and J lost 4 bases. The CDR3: CASSVPRLAGGYNEQFF. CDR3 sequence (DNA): TGTGCCAGCAGTGTCCCCCGACTAGCGGGGGGTTACAATGAGCAGTTCTTC.

The chain's CDR3 is CASSLQGSTGELFF. The CDR3 DNA reads TGTGCCAGCAGCTTACAGGGGTCCACCGGGGAGCTGTTTTTT. The chain couples TRBV7-2 to TRBJ2-2, with D possibly being TRBD1 (6 bases). CDR1 is SGHTA and CDR2 is FQGNSA in the germline V gene. This CDR3 has 14 amino acids. Trimming removed 2 bases from V and 4 bases from J, with 8 bases in between.

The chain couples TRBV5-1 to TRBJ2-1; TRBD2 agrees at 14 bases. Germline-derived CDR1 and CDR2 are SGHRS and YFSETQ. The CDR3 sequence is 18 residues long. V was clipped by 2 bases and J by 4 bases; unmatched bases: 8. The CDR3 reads CASSFEGLAGGWYNEQFF. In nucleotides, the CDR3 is TGCGCCAGCAGCTTCGAAGGACTAGCGGGAGGATGGTACAATGAGCAGTTCTTC.

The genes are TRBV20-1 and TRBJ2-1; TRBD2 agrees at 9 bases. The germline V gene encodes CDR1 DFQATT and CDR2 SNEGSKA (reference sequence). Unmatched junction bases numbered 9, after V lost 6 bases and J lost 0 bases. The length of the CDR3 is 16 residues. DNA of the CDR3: TGCAGTGCCGTGGAAGCTAGCGGGAACTCCTACAATGAGCAGTTCTTC. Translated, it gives CSAVEASGNSYNEQFF.

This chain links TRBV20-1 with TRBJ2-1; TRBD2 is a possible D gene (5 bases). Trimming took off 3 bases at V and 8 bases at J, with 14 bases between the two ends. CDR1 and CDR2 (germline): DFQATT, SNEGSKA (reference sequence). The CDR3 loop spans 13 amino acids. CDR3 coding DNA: TGCAGTGCTAGGGTCTCGGGGAACCATGAGCAGTTCTTC. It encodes CSARVSGNHEQFF.

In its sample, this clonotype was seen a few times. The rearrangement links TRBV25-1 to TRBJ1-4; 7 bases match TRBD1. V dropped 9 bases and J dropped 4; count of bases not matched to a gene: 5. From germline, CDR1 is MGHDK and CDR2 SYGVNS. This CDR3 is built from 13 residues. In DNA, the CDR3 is TGTGCCAGTTCGGACAGGCATAATGAAAAACTGTTTTTT. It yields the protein CASSDRHNEKLFF.